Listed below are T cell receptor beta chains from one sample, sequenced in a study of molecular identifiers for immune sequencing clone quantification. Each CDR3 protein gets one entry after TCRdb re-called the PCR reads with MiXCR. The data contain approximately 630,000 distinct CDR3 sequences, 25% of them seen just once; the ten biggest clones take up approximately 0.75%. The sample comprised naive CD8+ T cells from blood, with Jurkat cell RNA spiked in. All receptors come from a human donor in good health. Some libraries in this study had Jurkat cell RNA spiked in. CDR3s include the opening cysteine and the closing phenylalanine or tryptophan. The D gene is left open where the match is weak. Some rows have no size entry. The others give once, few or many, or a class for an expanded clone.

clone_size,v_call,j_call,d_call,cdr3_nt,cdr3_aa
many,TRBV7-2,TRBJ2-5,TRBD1,TGTGCCAGCAGCTTAATGGGACAGGCAGAGACCCAGTACTTC,CASSLMGQAETQYF
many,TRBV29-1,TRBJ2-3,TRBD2,TGCAGCGTTGCGGGGGCTAGCGGGAGGGCCGAAGATACAGATACGCAGTATTTT,CSVAGASGRAEDTDTQYF
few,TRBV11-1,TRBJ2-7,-,TGTGCCAGCAGCTTCCTTAAGGTCTCAGGCGAGCAGTACTTC,CASSFLKVSGEQYF
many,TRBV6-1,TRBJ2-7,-,TGTGCCAGCAGTGACATGTACGAGCAGTACTTC,CASSDMYEQYF
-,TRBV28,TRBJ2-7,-,TGCGCCAGCAGTACTCAGACAGCCACCTACGGGCAGTACTTC,CASSTQTATYGQYF
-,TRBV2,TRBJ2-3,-,TGTGCCAGCAACACGGGGCGCACAGATACGCAGTATTTT,CASNTGRTDTQYF
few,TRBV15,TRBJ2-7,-,TGTGCCACCAGCGAGGGACTTTACTACGAGCAGTACTTC,CATSEGLYYEQYF
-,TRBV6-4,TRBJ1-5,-,TGTGCCAGCAGTGGGGGAGCGGGTCAGCCCCAGCATTTT,CASSGGAGQPQHF
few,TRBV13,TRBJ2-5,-,TGTGCCAGCAGCTTCTTGGACGGAGGGGAGACCCAGTACTTC,CASSFLDGGETQYF
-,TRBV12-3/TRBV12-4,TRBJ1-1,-,TGTGCCAGCAGTCTAGGAGGGAACACTAAAGCTTTCTTT,CASSLGGNTKAFF
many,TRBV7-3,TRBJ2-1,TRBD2,TGTGCCAGCAGCTTAGGGTTCGGGGAGGGCCTTGATGAGCAGTTCTTC,CASSLGFGEGLDEQFF
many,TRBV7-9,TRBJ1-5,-,TGTGCCAGCAGCTTAGACTATCAGCCCCAGCATTTT,CASSLDYQPQHF
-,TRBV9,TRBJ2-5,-,TGTGCCAGCAGCGTACAGGGAGGCGAGACCCAGTACTTC,CASSVQGGETQYF
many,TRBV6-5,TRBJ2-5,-,TGTGCCAGCAGCTACGGACAGCAAGAGACCCAGTACTTC,CASSYGQQETQYF
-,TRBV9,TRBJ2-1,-,TGTGCCAGCAGCCCCCAAAGGGCTGGGACCTACAATGAGCAGTTCTTC,CASSPQRAGTYNEQFF
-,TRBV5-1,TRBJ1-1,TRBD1,TGCGCCAGCAGCTTAATGACAGGGTATGTCACTGAAGCTTTCTTT,CASSLMTGYVTEAFF
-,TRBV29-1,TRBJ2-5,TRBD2,TGCAGCGTTGTGCCGGGAGGAGAGCCCCAGTACTTC,CSVVPGGEPQYF
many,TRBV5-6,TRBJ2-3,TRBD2,TGTGCCAGCAGCAGCCCTAGCGGGTTCCCAGATACGCAGTATTTT,CASSSPSGFPDTQYF
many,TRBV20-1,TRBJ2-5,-,TGCAGTGCTAGAACTAGGGACCACGTTGGGACCCAGTACTTC,CSARTRDHVGTQYF
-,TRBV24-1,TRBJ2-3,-,TGTGCCACCAGTGAATTGCAGCCGGATAGCACACATACGCAGTATTTT,CATSELQPDSTHTQYF
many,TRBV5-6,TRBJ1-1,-,TGTGCCAGCAGCCGAGACATGAACACTGAAGCTTTCTTT,CASSRDMNTEAFF
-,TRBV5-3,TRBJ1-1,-,TGTGCCAGCAGCTTGGATGGACAGAAAAACATGAACACTGAAGCTTTCTTT,CASSLDGQKNMNTEAFF
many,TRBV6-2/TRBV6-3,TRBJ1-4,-,TGTGCCAGCAGAGACGGGACAACTAATGAAAAACTGTTTTTT,CASRDGTTNEKLFF
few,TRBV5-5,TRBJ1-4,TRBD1,TGTGCCAGCACCCCGGGACAGGTGAATGAAAAACTGTTTTTT,CASTPGQVNEKLFF
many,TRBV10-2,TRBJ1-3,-,TGCGCCAGCAGTGAGTCCGGCAGCTTCTCTGGAAACACCATATATTTT,CASSESGSFSGNTIYF
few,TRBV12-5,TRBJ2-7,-,TGTGCTAGTGGATACCGAAGACAGGTGCGTCGCGAGCAGTACTTC,CASGYRRQVRREQYF
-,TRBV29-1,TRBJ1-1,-,TGCAGCGTTGTCTTATCCCACGGAAACACTGAAGCTTTCTTT,CSVVLSHGNTEAFF
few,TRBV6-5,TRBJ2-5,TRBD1,TGTGCCAGCAGTTACTCGACAGGGATGGAGACCCAGTACTTC,CASSYSTGMETQYF
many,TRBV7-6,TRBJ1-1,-,TGTGCCAGCAGCTATCCAGCACAGGGTGAAGCTTTCTTT,CASSYPAQGEAFF
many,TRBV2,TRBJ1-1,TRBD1,TGTGCCAGCAGTGAAGCAGGGGGCTTGTACACTGAAGCTTTCTTT,CASSEAGGLYTEAFF
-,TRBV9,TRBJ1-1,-,TGTGCCAGCAGCGAGTGGGGGGGCGGGTTGAGCACTGAAGCTTTCTTT,CASSEWGGGLSTEAFF
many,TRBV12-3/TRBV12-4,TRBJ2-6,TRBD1,TGTGCCAGCAGTTTAGGGGGCAGGGGGAGCTCTGGGGCCAACGTCCTGACTTTC,CASSLGGRGSSGANVLTF
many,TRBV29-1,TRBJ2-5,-,TGCAGCGTTGAAACTCCAGAGACCCAGTACTTC,CSVETPETQYF
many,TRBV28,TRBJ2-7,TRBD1,TGTGCCAGCAGTGCTCAGGGGGCCGGTGACGAGCAGTACTTC,CASSAQGAGDEQYF
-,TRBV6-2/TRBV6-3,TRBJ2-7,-,TGTGCCAGCAGGTACGAGTGCTACGAGCAGTACTTC,CASRYECYEQYF
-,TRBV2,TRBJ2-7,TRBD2,TGTGCCAGCACCCGACTAGCGGACTACGAGCAGTACTTC,CASTRLADYEQYF
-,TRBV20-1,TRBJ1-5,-,TGCAGTGCTAGCCTTTGGGGAAATCAGCCCCAGCATTTT,CSASLWGNQPQHF
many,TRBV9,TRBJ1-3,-,TGTGCCAGCAGCGTTACAGGAGGGACTGGAAACACCATATATTTT,CASSVTGGTGNTIYF
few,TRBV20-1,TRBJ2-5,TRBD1,TGCAGTGCTGCAAACCGGGACAGTCTCCAAGAGACCCAGTACTTC,CSAANRDSLQETQYF
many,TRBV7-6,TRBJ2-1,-,TGTGCCAGCAGGGCCGGCAGCGGTGCCTACAATGAGCAGTTCTTC,CASRAGSGAYNEQFF
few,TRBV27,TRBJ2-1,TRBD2,TGTGCCAGCAGTCCCCAGACTAGCGGGAGTGGGGTGAATGAGCAGTTCTTC,CASSPQTSGSGVNEQFF
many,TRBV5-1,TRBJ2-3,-,TGCGCCAGCAGCTTTCGGGGGGCCTCCACAGATACGCAGTATTTT,CASSFRGASTDTQYF
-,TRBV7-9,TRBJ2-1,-,TGTGCCAGCAGCTTAGCGGCGGGTAGTGCCTACAATGAGCAGTTCTTC,CASSLAAGSAYNEQFF
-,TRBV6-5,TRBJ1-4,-,TGTGCCAGCAGATCCAACCCGACAGACTTTAATGAAAAACTGGTTTTT,CASRSNPTDFNEKLVF
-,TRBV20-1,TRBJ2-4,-,TGCAGTGCTAGAGGGGATCTTAGCCTCTCGGCCAAAAACATTCGGTACTTC,CSARGDLSLSAKNIRYF
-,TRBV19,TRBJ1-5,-,TGTGCCAGTAGTATGGTGGCAGATAATCAGCCCCAGCATTTT,CASSMVADNQPQHF
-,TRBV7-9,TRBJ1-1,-,TGTGCCAGCAGCGCACCCGTTGACGGGAACACTGAAGCTTTCTTT,CASSAPVDGNTEAFF
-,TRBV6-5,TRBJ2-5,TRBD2,TGTGCCAGCAGTTCCCCGCCAGCGGGGGAAGAGACCCAGTACTTC,CASSSPPAGEETQYF
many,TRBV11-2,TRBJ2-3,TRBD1,TGTGCCAGCAGCCTCCAGGACAGGGCATTAGATACGCAGTATTTT,CASSLQDRALDTQYF
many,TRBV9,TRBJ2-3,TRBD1,TGTGCCAGCAGCGTATGGGACAGAAGCACAGATACGCAGTATTTT,CASSVWDRSTDTQYF